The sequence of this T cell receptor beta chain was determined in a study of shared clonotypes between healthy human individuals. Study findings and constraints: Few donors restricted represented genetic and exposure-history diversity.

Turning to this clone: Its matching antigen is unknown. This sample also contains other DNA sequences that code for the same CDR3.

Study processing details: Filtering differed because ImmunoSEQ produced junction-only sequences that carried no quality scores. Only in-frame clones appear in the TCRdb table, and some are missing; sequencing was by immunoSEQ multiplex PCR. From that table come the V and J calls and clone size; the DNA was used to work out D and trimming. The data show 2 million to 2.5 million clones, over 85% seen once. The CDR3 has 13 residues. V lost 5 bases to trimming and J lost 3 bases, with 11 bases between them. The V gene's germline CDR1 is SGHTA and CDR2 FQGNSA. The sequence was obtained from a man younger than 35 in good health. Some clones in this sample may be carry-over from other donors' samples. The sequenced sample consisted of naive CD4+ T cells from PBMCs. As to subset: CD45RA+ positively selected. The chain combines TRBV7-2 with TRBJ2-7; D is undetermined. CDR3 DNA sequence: TGTGCCAGCAGCCCACGTGGTGGCTACGAGCAGTACTTC. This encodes CASSPRGGYEQYF.